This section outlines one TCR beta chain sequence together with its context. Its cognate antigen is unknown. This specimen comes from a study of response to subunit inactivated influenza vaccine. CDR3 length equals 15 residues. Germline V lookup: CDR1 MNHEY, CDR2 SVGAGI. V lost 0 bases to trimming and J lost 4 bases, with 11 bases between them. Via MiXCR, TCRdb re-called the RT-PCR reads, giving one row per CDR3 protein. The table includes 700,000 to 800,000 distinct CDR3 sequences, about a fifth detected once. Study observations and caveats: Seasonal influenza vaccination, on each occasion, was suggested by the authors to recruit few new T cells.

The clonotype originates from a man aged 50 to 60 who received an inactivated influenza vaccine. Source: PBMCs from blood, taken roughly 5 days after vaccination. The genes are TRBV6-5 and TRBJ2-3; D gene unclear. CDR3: CASSYSKGRADTQYF. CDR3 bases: TGTGCCAGCAGTTACTCAAAGGGTAGGGCAGATACGCAGTATTTT.